Listed below are T cell receptor beta chains from one sample, sequenced in a study of T-cell reconstitution after alpha-beta-depleted transplantation in children. TCRdb analysed the PCR reads with MiXCR anew, one entry per CDR3 protein. The table has 500,000 to 600,000 distinct CDR3 sequences, roughly 30% seen once. This specimen was PBMCs, taken before TCRalphabeta/CD19-depleted stem cell transplant. The receptors were sampled from a boy younger than two with Wiskott-Aldrich syndrome, due to receive a stem cell transplant. CDR3s include the opening cysteine and the closing phenylalanine or tryptophan. Each record gives: clone size, V gene, D gene, J gene, CDR3 DNA, CDR3 protein. D genes are given only for firm matches. Where a row states a size, it is once, few, many or the class of an expanded clone; other rows omit it.

few	TRBV12-3/TRBV12-4	TRBD1	TRBJ1-6	TGTGCCAGCAGTTACAGGGACAGGACGCTCTCACCCCTCCACTTT	CASSYRDRTLSPLHF
few	TRBV7-9	TRBD1	TRBJ1-2	TGTGCCAGCAGCGCAACAGGGGCCCCATTATATGGCTACACCTTC	CASSATGAPLYGYTF
.	TRBV5-1	.	TRBJ2-7	TGCGCCAGCAGCTTGATGGCGGGGACCTACGAGCAGTACTTC	CASSLMAGTYEQYF
.	TRBV5-1	.	TRBJ2-1	TGCGCCAGCAGCTTAGCTAGCTACAACTACTACAATGAGCAGTTCTTC	CASSLASYNYYNEQFF
.	TRBV5-1	.	TRBJ1-1	TGCGCCAGCAGCTTAGGGACCACTAAAGCTTTCTTT	CASSLGTTKAFF
few	TRBV27	.	TRBJ2-5	TGTGCCAGCAGCATGGGGGGCGAGGAGACCCAGTACTTC	CASSMGGEETQYF
.	TRBV7-2	.	TRBJ1-6	TGTGCCAGCAGCCCCAGGAGTTATAATTCACCCCTCCACTTT	CASSPRSYNSPLHF
few	TRBV29-1	.	TRBJ2-1	TGCAGCGTTGAAAGGGTATCGGGACCCGACAATGAGCAGTTCTTC	CSVERVSGPDNEQFF
.	TRBV5-1	TRBD2	TRBJ2-7	TGCGCCAGCAGCTACTTAGCTACTAGACTAGCGGGAGGGCTCTCCTACGAGCAGTACTTC	CASSYLATRLAGGLSYEQYF
.	TRBV30	.	TRBJ2-7	TGTGCCTGGAGCGACGCGTCCAAGGTCTACGAGCAGTACTTC	CAWSDASKVYEQYF
few	TRBV5-1	.	TRBJ2-7	TGCGCCAGCAGCGCCTCTAGGATTTCCTACGAGCAGTACTTC	CASSASRISYEQYF
few	TRBV27	.	TRBJ2-7	TGTGCCAGCAGTATCCGTGATGCGGGATCCTACGAGCAGTACTTC	CASSIRDAGSYEQYF
.	TRBV11-1	.	TRBJ1-1	TGTGCCAGCAGCTCCCAGGAGGAAACAGGCACTGAAGCTTTCTTT	CASSSQEETGTEAFF
.	TRBV7-3	TRBD1	TRBJ2-2	TGTGCCAGCAGTCGAGACAGGGAAGTAACCGGGGAGCTGTTTTTT	CASSRDREVTGELFF
few	TRBV7-9	TRBD1	TRBJ1-1	TGTGCCAGCAGCTCGCCACAGGGGAAGGGCACTGAAGCTTTCTTT	CASSSPQGKGTEAFF
few	TRBV7-2	.	TRBJ1-2	TGTGCCAGCAGGGCAGGGCCAGCTAACTATGGCTACACCTTC	CASRAGPANYGYTF